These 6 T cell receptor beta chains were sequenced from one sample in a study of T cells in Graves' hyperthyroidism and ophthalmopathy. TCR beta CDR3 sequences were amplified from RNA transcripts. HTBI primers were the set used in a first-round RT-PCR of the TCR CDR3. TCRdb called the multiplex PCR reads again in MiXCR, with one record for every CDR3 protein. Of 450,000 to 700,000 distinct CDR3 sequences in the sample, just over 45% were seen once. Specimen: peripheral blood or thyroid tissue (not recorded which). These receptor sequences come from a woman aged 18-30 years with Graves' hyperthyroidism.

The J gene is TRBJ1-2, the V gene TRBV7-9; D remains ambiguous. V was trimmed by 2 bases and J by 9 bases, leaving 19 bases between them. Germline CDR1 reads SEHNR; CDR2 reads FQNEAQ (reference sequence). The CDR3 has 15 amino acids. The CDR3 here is CASSLLTAAARRYTF. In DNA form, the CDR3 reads TGTGCCAGCAGCTTACTTACGGCTGCAGCGAGGCGCTACACCTTC. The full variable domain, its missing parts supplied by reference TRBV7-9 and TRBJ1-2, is DTGVSQNPRHKITKRGQNVTFRCDPISEHNRLYWYRQTLGQGPEFLTYFQNEAQLEKSRLLSDRFSAERPKGSFSTLEIQRTEQGDSAMYLCASSLLTAAARRYTFGSGTRLTVV.

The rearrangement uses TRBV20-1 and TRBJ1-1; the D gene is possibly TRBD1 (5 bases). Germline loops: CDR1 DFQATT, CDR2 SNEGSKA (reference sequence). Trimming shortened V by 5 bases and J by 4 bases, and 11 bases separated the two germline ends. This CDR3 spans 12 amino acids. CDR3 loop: CSAWGLGTEAFF. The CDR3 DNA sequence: TGCAGTGCTTGGGGGTTGGGCACTGAAGCTTTCTTT.

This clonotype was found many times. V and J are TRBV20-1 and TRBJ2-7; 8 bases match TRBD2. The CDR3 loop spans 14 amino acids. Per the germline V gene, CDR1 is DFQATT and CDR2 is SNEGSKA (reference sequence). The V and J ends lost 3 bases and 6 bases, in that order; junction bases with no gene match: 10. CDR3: CSARDGAGAPEQYF. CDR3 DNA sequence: TGCAGTGCTAGGGATGGAGCGGGAGCTCCCGAGCAGTACTTC.

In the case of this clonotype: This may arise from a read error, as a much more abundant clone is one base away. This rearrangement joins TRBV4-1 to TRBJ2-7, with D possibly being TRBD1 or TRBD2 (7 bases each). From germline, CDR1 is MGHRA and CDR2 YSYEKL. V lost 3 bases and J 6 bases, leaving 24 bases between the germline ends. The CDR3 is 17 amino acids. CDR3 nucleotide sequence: TGCGCCAGCAGCCATGTCGGAGGGGGGGCAGGGGGTACCGAGCAGTACTTC. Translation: CASSHVGGGAGGTEQYF.

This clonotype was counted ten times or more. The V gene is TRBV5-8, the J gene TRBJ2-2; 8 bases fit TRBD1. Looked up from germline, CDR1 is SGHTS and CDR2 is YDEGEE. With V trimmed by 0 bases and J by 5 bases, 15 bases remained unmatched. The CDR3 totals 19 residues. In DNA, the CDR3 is TGTGCCAGCAGCTTGGATCATCTAGTTGGGACAGGTTGGACCGGGGAGCTGTTTTTT. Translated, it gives CASSLDHLVGTGWTGELFF.

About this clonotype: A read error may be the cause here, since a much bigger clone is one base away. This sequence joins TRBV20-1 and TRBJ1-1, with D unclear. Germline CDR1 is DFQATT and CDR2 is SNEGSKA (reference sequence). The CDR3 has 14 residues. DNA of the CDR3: TGCAGTGAGAGAGCGGGATTAGGGAACACTGAAGCTTCCTTT. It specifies CSERAGLGNTEASF.